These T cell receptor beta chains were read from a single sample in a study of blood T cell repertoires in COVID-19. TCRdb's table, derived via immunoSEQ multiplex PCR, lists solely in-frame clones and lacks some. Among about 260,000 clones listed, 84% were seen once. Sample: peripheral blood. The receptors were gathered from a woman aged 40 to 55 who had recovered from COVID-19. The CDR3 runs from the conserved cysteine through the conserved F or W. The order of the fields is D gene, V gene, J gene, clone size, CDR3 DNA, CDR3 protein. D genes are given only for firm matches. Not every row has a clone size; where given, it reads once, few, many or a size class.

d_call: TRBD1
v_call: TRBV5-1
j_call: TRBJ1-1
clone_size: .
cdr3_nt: TGCGCCAGCAGCTATGACAGGGGCACTGAAGCTTTCTTT
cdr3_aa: CASSYDRGTEAFF

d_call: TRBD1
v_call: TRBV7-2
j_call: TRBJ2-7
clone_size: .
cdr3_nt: TGTGCCAGCAGTTCCGGGACAGGGTTCTACGAGCAGTACTTC
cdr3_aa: CASSSGTGFYEQYF

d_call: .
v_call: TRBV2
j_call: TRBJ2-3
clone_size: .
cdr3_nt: TGTGCCAGCGAAATCAGTACGCAGTATTTT
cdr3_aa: CASEISTQYF

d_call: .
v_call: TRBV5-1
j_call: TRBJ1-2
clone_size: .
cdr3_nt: TGCGCCAGCAGCTTGAAGGGAGGGGAAGTTAACTATGGCTACACCTTC
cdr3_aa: CASSLKGGEVNYGYTF

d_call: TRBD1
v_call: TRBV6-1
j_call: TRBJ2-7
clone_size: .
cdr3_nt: TGTGCCAGCAGTGGGATTAGACAGGGGTTCTCCTACGAGCAGTACTTC
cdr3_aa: CASSGIRQGFSYEQYF

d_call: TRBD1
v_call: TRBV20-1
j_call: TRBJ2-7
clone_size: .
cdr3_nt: TGCAGTGCCAGGGGGCTAAAGGAGCAGTACTTC
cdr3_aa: CSARGLKEQYF

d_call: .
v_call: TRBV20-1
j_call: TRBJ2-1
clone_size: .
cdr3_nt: TGCAGTGCTAGTAAGCGGCGGGATGAGCAGTTCTTC
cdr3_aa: CSASKRRDEQFF

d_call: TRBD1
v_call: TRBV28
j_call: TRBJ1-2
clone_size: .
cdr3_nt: TGTGCCAGCAGTCTGACAGGGGGCAGTGGCTACACCTTC
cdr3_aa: CASSLTGGSGYTF

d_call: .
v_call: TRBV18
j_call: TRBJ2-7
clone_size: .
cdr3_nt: TGTGCCAGCTCACCAGTTCCGGGTTGGGAGCAGTACTTC
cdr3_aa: CASSPVPGWEQYF

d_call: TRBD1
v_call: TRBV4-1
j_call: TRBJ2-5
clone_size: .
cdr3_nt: TGCGCCAGCAGCCAGCGGGACAGGGGGGGAGAGACCCAGTACTTC
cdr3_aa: CASSQRDRGGETQYF

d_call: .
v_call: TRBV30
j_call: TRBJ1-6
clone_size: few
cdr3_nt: TGTGCCTGGAGTGTGACTGGGACTTCCTATAATTCACCCCTCCACTTT
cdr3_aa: CAWSVTGTSYNSPLHF

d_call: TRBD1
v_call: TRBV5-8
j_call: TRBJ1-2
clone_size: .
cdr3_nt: TGTGCCAGCAGCTTGGAACTTGGGACAGGGATCGGAGATGGCTACACCTTC
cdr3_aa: CASSLELGTGIGDGYTF

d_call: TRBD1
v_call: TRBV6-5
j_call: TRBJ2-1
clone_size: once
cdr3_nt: TGTGCCAGCAGGACGACAGGGAATGCGGCCAATGAGCAGTTCTTC
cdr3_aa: CASRTTGNAANEQFF

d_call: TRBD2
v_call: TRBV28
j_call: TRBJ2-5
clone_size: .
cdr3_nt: TGTGCCAGCAACCCTTCGGGGACTAGCGGGGGGGCGGAGACCCAGTACTTC
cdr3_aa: CASNPSGTSGGAETQYF

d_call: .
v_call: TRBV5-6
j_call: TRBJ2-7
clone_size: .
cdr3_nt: TGTGCCAGCAGCTTGGCACACACCTACGAGCAGTACTTC
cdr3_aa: CASSLAHTYEQYF

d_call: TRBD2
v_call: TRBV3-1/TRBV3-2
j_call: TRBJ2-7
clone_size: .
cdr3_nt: TGTGCCAGCAGCCAAGATAGGGGACTAGCGGGGAGCGAGCAGTACTTC
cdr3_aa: CASSQDRGLAGSEQYF

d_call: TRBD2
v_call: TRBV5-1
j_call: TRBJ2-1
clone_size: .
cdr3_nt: TGCGCCAGCAGCCAAACTAGCGGGGGAATCTACAATGAGCAGTTCTTC
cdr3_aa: CASSQTSGGIYNEQFF

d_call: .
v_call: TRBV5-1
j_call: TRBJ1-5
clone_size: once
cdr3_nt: TGCGCCAGCAGCTTGGGCGGGACGACAGCTCAGCCCCAGCATTTT
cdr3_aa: CASSLGGTTAQPQHF

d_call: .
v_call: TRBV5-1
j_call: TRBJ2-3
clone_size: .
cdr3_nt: TGCGCCAGCACCGTCGGAGGGGGAGGGTCAGATACGCAGTATTTT
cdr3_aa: CASTVGGGGSDTQYF

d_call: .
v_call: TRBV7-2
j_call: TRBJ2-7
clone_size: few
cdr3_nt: TGTGCCAGCAGCTTCAAAGCCTCCTACGAGCAGTACTTC
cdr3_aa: CASSFKASYEQYF

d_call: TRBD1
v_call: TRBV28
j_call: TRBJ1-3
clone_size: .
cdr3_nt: TGTGCCAGCCAGGACAGGGGGCCCACTGGAAACACCATATATTTT
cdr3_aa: CASQDRGPTGNTIYF

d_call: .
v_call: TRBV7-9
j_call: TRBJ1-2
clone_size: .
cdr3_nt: TGTGCCAGCAGCTTACTATCCTTTGGCAGGGACTATGGCTACACCTTC
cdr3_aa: CASSLLSFGRDYGYTF

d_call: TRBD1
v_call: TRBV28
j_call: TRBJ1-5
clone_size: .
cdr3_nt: TGTGCCAGCAGTCGAGTCGGGACAGGGGGCCTAGGACACAATCAGCCCCAGCATTTT
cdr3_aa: CASSRVGTGGLGHNQPQHF

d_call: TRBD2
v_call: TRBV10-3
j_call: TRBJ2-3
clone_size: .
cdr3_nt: TGTGCCATCAAACTAGCGGGGGGTATGGATACGCAGTATTTT
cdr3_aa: CAIKLAGGMDTQYF

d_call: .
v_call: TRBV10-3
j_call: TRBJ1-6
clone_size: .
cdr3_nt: TGTGCCATCAGTGAGTCAATCCAAACCACCCTTGGCTCACCCCTCCACTTT
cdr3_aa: CAISESIQTTLGSPLHF

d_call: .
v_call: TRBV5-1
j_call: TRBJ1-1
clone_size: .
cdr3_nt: TGCGCCAGCAGCTTGGCAATTTATAACGTCTTGGCCCCGGAGAACCCTGAAGCTTTCTTT
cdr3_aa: CASSLAIYNVLAPENPEAFF

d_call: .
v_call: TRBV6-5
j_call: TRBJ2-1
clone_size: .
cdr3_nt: TGTGCCAGCAAGATGTCCAGGGGATCCTACAATGAGCAGTTCTTC
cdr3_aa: CASKMSRGSYNEQFF

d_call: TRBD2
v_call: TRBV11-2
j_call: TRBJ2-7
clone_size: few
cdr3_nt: TGTGCCAGCAGCTCCGGACTAGCGGGCTCCTACGAGCAGTACTTC
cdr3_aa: CASSSGLAGSYEQYF

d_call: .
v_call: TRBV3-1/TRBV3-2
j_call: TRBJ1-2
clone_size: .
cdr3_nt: TGTGCCAGCAGCCAAGCTGGCTTGAGGGACTATGGCTACACCTTC
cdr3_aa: CASSQAGLRDYGYTF

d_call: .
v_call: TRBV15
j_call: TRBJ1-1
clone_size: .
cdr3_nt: TGTGCCACCAGCAGAGAGGTCAGCCAGGAGGTGGGTGAAGCTTTCTTT
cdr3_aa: CATSREVSQEVGEAFF

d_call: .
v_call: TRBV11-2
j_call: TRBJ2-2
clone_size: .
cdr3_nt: TGTGCCAGCAGCTTAGGGGGGCCGGGGACCGGGGAGCTGTTTTTT
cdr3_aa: CASSLGGPGTGELFF

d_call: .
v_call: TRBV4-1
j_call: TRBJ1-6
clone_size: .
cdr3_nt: TGCGCCAGCAGCCAAGACTCAGGGATTGGCAATTCACCCCTCCACTTT
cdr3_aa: CASSQDSGIGNSPLHF

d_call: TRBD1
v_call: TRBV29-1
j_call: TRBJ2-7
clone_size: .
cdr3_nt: TGCAGCGTTGCCCGGGACAGCAACTCCTACGAGCAGTACTTC
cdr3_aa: CSVARDSNSYEQYF

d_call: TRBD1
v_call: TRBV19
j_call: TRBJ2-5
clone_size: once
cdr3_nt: TGTGCCACAAGACCCGGGACAGGACCCCAAGAGACCCAGTACTTC
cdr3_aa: CATRPGTGPQETQYF

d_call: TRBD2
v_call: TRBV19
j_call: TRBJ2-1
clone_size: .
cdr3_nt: TGTGCCAGTAGTATAGATTTAGTCGCGGGGGGCTACAATGAGCAGTTCTTC
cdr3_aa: CASSIDLVAGGYNEQFF

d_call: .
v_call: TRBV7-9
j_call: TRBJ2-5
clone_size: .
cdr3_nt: TGTGCCAGCAGGTTAATGGCTCAAGAGACCCAGTACTTC
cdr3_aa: CASRLMAQETQYF

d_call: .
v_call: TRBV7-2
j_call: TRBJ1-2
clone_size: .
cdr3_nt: TGTGCCAGCAGCCCCGGGACTCACTATGGCTACACCTTC
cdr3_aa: CASSPGTHYGYTF

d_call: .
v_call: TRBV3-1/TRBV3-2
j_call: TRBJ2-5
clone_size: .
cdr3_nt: TGTGCCAGCAGCCACTCCCCGACAGGCCAAGAGACCCAGTACTTC
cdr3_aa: CASSHSPTGQETQYF

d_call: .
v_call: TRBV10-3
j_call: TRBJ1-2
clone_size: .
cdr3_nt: TGTGCCATCAGCCGGGACATTCGCTATGGCTACACCTTC
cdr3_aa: CAISRDIRYGYTF

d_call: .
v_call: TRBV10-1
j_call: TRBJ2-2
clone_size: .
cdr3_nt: TGCGCCAGCAGTGGGACCGGACACGTCACCGGGGAGCTGTTTTTT
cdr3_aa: CASSGTGHVTGELFF

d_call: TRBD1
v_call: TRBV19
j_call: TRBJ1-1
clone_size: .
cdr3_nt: TGTGCCAGTAGATGGCAGGGGGGATCTTCGGGCACTGAAGCTTTCTTT
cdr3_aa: CASRWQGGSSGTEAFF

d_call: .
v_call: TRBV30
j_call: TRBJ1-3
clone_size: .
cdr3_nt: TGTGCCTGGACACCCCGGGGGGTGAACTCTGGAAACACCATATATTTT
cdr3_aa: CAWTPRGVNSGNTIYF

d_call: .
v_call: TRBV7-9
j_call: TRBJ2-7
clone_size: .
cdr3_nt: TGTGCCAGCAGCTTATGGGCAGCATACACCTCCTACGAGCAGTACTTC
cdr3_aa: CASSLWAAYTSYEQYF

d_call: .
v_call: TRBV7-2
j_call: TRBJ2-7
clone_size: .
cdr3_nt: TGTGCCAGCAGCTTTGTCTCGGGCAGGGCCGAGCAGTACTTC
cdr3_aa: CASSFVSGRAEQYF

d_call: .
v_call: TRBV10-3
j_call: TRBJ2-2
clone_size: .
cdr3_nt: TGTGCCATCAGTGAGTCGGCACAGCACCCCCTCACTTTCGCGAACACCGGGGAGCTGTTTTTT
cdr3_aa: CAISESAQHPLTFANTGELFF

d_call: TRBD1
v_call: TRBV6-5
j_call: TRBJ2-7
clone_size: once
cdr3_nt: TGTGCCAGCCGCCGGGACAGGTACTACGAGCAGTACTTC
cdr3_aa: CASRRDRYYEQYF

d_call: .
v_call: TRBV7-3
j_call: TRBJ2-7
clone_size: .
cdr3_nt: TGTGCCAGCAGCGTTAGCGGAGCTGCTTACTACGAGCAGTACTTC
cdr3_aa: CASSVSGAAYYEQYF

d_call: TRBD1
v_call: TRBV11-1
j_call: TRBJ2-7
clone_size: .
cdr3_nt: TGTGCCAGCGGTGACAGGGGCTACGAGCAGTACTTC
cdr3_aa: CASGDRGYEQYF

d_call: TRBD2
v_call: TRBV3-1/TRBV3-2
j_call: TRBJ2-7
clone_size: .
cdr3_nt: TGTGCCAGCAGCCAGGGGCTAGCGGGGGTTTACGAGCAGTACTTC
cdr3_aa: CASSQGLAGVYEQYF

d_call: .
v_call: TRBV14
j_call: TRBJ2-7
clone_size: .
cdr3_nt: TGTGCCAGCAGCCAGACAGGAACCCCTATCCAGCAGTACTTC
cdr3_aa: CASSQTGTPIQQYF

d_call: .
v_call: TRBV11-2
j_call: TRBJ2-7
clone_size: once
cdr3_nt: TGTGCCAGCAGCTTAGCAGGGGTTGGTTACGAGCAGTACTTC
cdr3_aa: CASSLAGVGYEQYF

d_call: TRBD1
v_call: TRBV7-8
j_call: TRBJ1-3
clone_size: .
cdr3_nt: TGTGCCAGCAGCCAGGGACAGACAAACTCTGGAAACACCATATATTTT
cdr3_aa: CASSQGQTNSGNTIYF

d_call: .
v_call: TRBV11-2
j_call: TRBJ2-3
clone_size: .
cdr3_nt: TGTGCCAGCAGCTTATGGCCCGACAGTGCAGATACGCAGTATTTT
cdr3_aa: CASSLWPDSADTQYF

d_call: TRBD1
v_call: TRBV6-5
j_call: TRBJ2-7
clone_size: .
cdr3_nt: TGTGCCAGCGGTTTACAGGGGGCGAGGGAGCAGTACTTC
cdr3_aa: CASGLQGAREQYF

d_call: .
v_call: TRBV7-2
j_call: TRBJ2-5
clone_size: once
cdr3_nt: TGTGCCAGCAGCTTATTCCGGGGTCGGGGGGAGACCCAGTACTTC
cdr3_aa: CASSLFRGRGETQYF